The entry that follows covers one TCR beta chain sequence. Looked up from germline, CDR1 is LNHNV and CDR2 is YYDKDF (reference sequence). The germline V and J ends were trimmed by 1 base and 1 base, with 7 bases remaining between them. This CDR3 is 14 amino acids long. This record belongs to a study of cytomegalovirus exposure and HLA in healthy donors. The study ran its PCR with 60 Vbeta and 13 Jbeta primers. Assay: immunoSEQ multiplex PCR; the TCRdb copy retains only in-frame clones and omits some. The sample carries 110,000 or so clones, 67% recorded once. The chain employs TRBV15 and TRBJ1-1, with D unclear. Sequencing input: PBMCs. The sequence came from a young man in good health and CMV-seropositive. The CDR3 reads CATSRGGRNTEAFF. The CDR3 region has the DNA TGTGCCACCAGCAGAGGTGGCCGGAACACTGAAGCTTTCTTT.